The present TCR beta chain was sequenced within a study of control samples from healthy donors and cancer patients. Looked up from germline, CDR1 is LGHDT and CDR2 is YNNKEL (reference sequence). The CDR3 is 10 residues long. Generated by immunoSEQ multiplex PCR, the TCRdb table keeps only in-frame clones and is missing some. The sample yields about 86,000 clones, more than 85% seen once. This rearrangement joins TRBV3-1 (or the pseudogene TRBV3-2) to TRBJ1-1; no clear D. Sequencing was carried out using blood. The TCR comes from a woman in her 30s in good health. CDR3 residues: CASGNTEAFF. CDR3 bases: TGTGCGTCGGGGAACACTGAAGCTTTCTTT.